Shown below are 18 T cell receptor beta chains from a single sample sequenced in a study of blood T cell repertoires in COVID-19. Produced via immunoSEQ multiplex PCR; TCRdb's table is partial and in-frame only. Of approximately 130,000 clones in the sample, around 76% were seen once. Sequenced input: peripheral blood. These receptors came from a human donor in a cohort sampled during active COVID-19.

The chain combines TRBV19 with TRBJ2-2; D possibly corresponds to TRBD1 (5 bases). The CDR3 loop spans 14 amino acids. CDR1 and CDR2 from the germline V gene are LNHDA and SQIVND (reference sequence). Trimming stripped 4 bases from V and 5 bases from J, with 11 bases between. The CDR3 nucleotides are TGTGCCAGTAGTAGACAGCCCTCGACCGGGGAGCTGTTTTTT. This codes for CASSRQPSTGELFF.

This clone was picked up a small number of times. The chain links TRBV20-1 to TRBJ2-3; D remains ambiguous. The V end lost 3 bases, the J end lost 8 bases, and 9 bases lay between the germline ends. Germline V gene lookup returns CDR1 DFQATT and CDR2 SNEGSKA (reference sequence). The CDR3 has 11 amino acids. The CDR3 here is CSASNLGTQYF. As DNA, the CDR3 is TGCAGTGCTAGCAACCTAGGTACGCAGTATTTT.

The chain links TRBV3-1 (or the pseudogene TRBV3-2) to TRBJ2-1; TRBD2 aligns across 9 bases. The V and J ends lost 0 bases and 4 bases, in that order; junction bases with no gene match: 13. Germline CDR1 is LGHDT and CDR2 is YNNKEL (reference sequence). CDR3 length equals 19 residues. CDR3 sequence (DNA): TGTGCCAGCAGCCAAGAGATGGGGAGTGTGGCGGGGGGGTACAATGAGCAGTTCTTC. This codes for CASSQEMGSVAGGYNEQFF.

The CDR3 is CASSFTGTANTGELFF. In nucleotides, the CDR3 is TGTGCCAGCAGCTTCACCGGGACAGCGAACACCGGGGAGCTGTTTTTT. J is TRBJ2-2 and V is TRBV7-9; 7 nucleotides match TRBD1. The CDR3 spans 16 residues. J was trimmed by 0 bases and V by 3 bases; bases with no gene match: 4. Germline V CDR1 and CDR2: SEHNR, FQNEAQ (reference sequence). Variable domain in full (rest from reference TRBV7-9 and TRBJ2-2): DTGVSQNPRHKITKRGQNVTFRCDPISEHNRLYWYRQTLGQGPEFLTYFQNEAQLEKSRLLSDRFSAERPKGSFSTLEIQRTEQGDSAMYLCASSFTGTANTGELFFGEGSRLTVL.

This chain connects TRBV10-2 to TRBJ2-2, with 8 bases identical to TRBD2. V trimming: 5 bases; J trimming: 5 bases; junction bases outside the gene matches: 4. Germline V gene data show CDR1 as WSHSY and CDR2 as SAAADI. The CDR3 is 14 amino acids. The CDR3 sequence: CASSQRGGTGELFF. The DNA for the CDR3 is TGCGCCAGCAGTCAACGGGGGGGAACCGGGGAGCTGTTTTTT.

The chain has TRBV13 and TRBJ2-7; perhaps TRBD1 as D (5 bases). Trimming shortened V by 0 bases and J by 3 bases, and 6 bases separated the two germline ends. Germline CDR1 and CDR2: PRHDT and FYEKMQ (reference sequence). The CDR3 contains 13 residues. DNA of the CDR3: TGTGCCAGCAGCTTAGGGACAGACTACGAGCAGTACTTC. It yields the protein CASSLGTDYEQYF.

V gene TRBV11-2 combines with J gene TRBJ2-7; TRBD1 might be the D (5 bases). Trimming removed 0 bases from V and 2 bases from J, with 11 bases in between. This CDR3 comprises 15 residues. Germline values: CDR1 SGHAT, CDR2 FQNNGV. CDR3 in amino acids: CASSLEAGKAYEQYF. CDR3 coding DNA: TGTGCCAGCAGCTTAGAGGCAGGGAAAGCCTACGAGCAGTACTTC. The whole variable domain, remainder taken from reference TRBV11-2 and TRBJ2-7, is EAGVAQSPRYKIIEKRQSVAFWCNPISGHATLYWYQQILGQGPKLLIQFQNNGVVDDSQLPKDRFSAERLKGVDSTLKIQPAKLEDSAVYLCASSLEAGKAYEQYFGPGTRLTVT.

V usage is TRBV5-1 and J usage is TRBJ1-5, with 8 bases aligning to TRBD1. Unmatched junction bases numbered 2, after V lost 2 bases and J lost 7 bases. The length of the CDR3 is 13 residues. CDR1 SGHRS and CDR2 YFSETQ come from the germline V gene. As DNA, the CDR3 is TGCGCCAGCAGCTTACAGGGGGAGCAGCCCCAGCATTTT. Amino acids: CASSLQGEQPQHF.

CDR3 region: CASSLGTGGSLGGYTF. CDR3 nucleotides: TGTGCCAGCAGCTTAGGGACCGGGGGTTCCCTAGGGGGCTACACCTTC. The chain combines TRBV5-4 with TRBJ1-2; the D gene is possibly TRBD1 (5 bases). The CDR3 runs 16 residues. V lost 2 bases to trimming and J lost 8 bases, with 22 bases between them. Germline CDR1 is SGHNT and CDR2 is YYREEE (reference sequence).

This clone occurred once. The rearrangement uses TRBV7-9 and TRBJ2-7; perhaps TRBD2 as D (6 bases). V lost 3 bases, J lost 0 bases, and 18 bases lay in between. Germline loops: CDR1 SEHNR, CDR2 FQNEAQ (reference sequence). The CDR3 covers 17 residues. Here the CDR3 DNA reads TGTGCCAGCAGCTTGTACAGGTGGGGGGAAAGCTCCTACGAGCAGTACTTC. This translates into CASSLYRWGESSYEQYF.

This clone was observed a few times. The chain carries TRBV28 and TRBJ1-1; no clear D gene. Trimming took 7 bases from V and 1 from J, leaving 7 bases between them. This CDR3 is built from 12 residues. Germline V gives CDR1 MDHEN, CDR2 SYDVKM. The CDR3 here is CASTVANTEAFF. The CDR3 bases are TGTGCCAGCACAGTGGCGAACACTGAAGCTTTCTTT.

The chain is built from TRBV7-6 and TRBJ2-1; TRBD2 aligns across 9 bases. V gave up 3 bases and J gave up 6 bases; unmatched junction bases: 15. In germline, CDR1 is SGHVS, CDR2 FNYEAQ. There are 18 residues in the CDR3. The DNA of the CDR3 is TGTGCCAGCAGCTTCCTATTTCTCAGCGGGGGGCCCGTCAATGAGCAGTTCTTC. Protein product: CASSFLFLSGGPVNEQFF.

The CDR3: CASNGGGGNTIYF. The CDR3 nucleotides are TGTGCCAGCAACGGAGGAGGCGGAAACACCATATATTTT. The genes are TRBV19 and TRBJ1-3; D is undetermined. This CDR3 spans 13 amino acids. V was cut by 9 bases and J by 4 bases, with 13 bases left in between. Germline loops: CDR1 LNHDA, CDR2 SQIVND (reference sequence). The variable domain in full, completed from reference TRBV19 and TRBJ1-3, reads DGGITQSPKYLFRKEGQNVTLSCEQNLNHDAMYWYRQDPGQGLRLIYYSQIVNDFQKGDIAEGYSVSREKKESFPLTVTSAQKNPTAFYLCASNGGGGNTIYFGEGSWLTVV.

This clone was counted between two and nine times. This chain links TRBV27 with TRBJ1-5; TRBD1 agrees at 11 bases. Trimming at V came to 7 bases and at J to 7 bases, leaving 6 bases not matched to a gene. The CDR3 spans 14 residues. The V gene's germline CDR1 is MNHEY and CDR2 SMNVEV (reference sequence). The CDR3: CASTRTGGGQPQHF. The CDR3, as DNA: TGTGCCAGCACCCGGACAGGGGGCGGACAGCCCCAGCATTTT.

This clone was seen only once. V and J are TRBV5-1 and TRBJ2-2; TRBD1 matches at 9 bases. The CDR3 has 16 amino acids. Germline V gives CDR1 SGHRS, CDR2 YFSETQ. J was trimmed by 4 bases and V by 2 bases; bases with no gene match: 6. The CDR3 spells CASSFTGGASTGELFF. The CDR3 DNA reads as TGCGCCAGCAGCTTCACAGGGGGCGCGAGCACCGGGGAGCTGTTTTTT.

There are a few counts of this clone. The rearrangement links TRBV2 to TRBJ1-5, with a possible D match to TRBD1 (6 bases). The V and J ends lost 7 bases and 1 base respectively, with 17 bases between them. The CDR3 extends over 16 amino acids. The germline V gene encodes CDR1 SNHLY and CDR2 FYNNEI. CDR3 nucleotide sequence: TGTGCCAGCACCGAGGCCGCAGGGACAAGCAATCAGCCCCAGCATTTT. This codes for CASTEAAGTSNQPQHF.

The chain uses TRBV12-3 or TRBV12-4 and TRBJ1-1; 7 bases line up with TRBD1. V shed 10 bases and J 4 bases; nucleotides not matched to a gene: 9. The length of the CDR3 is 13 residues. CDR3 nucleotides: TGTGCCACCGCGAGACAGGGAGTCACTGAAGCTTTCTTT. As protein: CATARQGVTEAFF.

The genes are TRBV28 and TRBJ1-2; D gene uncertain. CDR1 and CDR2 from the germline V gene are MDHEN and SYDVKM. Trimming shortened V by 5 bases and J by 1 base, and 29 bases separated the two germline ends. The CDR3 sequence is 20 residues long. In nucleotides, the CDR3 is TGTGCCAGCAGTCCCCTCCCCGGGTCTAAGAACGCGTTGGTTAACTATGGCTACACCTTC. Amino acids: CASSPLPGSKNALVNYGYTF.